These T cell receptor beta chains were read from a single sample in a study of blood T cell repertoires in COVID-19. Measured with immunoSEQ multiplex PCR; TCRdb has only the in-frame clones, and not every one. The repertoire holds some 300,000 clones, approximately 90% seen once, with approximately 7% in the top ten. The sequenced sample consisted of peripheral blood. The origin of the receptors is a woman aged 30 to 39 who had recovered from COVID-19. CDR3s include the opening cysteine and the closing phenylalanine or tryptophan. Fields, in order: J gene, clone size, V gene, D gene, CDR3 protein, CDR3 DNA. The D gene is left open where the match is weak. The size field is filled for only some rows; it gives once, few, many or a size class.

J gene: TRBJ1-4
clone size: few
V gene: TRBV11-1
D gene: NA
CDR3 protein: CASSLDHREKLFF
CDR3 DNA: TGTGCCAGCAGCTTAGATCACAGGGAAAAACTGTTTTTT

J gene: TRBJ1-1
clone size: NA
V gene: TRBV11-2
D gene: TRBD1
CDR3 protein: CASSFGQGEAFF
CDR3 DNA: TGTGCCAGCAGCTTCGGTCAGGGGGAGGCTTTCTTT

J gene: TRBJ1-6
clone size: NA
V gene: TRBV3-1/TRBV3-2
D gene: TRBD1
CDR3 protein: CASSPEGAIGLHF
CDR3 DNA: TGTGCCAGCAGCCCAGAGGGGGCGATCGGCCTCCACTTT

J gene: TRBJ1-1
clone size: NA
V gene: TRBV7-9
D gene: NA
CDR3 protein: CASSFAGMGTEAFF
CDR3 DNA: TGTGCCAGCAGCTTTGCGGGGATGGGAACTGAAGCTTTCTTT

J gene: TRBJ1-2
clone size: NA
V gene: TRBV6-6
D gene: NA
CDR3 protein: CASSYSGGRGLLGYTF
CDR3 DNA: TGTGCCAGCAGTTACTCGGGTGGCAGGGGCCTTCTTGGCTACACCTTC

J gene: TRBJ1-1
clone size: NA
V gene: TRBV6-6
D gene: TRBD1
CDR3 protein: CASSRDSLNTEAFF
CDR3 DNA: TGTGCCAGCAGCCGGGACAGTTTGAACACTGAAGCTTTCTTT

J gene: TRBJ2-3
clone size: NA
V gene: TRBV2
D gene: TRBD2
CDR3 protein: CASKAGVTTDTQYF
CDR3 DNA: TGTGCCAGCAAAGCGGGGGTTACCACAGATACGCAGTATTTT

J gene: TRBJ2-6
clone size: NA
V gene: TRBV30
D gene: NA
CDR3 protein: CAWSQPGGANVLTF
CDR3 DNA: TGTGCCTGGAGCCAACCGGGAGGGGCCAACGTCCTGACTTTC

J gene: TRBJ2-1
clone size: NA
V gene: TRBV5-1
D gene: TRBD2
CDR3 protein: CASSLAGGRNEQFF
CDR3 DNA: TGCGCCAGCAGCTTGGCGGGGGGACGAAATGAGCAGTTCTTC

J gene: TRBJ2-3
clone size: NA
V gene: TRBV4-1
D gene: NA
CDR3 protein: CASSQGVTGRVTDTQYF
CDR3 DNA: TGCGCCAGCAGCCAAGGGGTAACAGGGCGGGTCACAGATACGCAGTATTTT

J gene: TRBJ2-3
clone size: NA
V gene: TRBV18
D gene: TRBD2
CDR3 protein: CASSPTSADTQYF
CDR3 DNA: TGTGCCAGCTCACCGACTAGCGCAGATACGCAGTATTTT

J gene: TRBJ2-1
clone size: NA
V gene: TRBV5-4
D gene: NA
CDR3 protein: CASSLEQGTYNEQFF
CDR3 DNA: TGTGCCAGCAGCTTGGAGCAGGGGACCTACAATGAGCAGTTCTTC

J gene: TRBJ2-7
clone size: NA
V gene: TRBV18
D gene: NA
CDR3 protein: CASSPAIRSRGSYEQYF
CDR3 DNA: TGTGCCAGCTCACCGGCAATTCGGAGCCGAGGGTCCTACGAGCAGTACTTC

J gene: TRBJ1-1
clone size: NA
V gene: TRBV7-3
D gene: NA
CDR3 protein: CASSLTGAGTEAFF
CDR3 DNA: TGTGCCAGCAGCTTAACTGGGGCCGGTACTGAAGCTTTCTTT

J gene: TRBJ2-7
clone size: NA
V gene: TRBV18
D gene: TRBD1
CDR3 protein: CASSPRRGLLNEQYF
CDR3 DNA: TGTGCCAGCTCCCCCCGCAGGGGGCTCCTTAACGAGCAGTACTTC

J gene: TRBJ1-2
clone size: NA
V gene: TRBV18
D gene: TRBD1
CDR3 protein: CASSRLFGTGGGYTF
CDR3 DNA: TGTGCCAGCTCACGATTGTTCGGGACAGGGGGAGGCTACACCTTC

J gene: TRBJ1-2
clone size: NA
V gene: TRBV6-5
D gene: NA
CDR3 protein: CASSGTASNYGYTF
CDR3 DNA: TGTGCCAGCAGCGGCACAGCAAGCAACTATGGCTACACCTTC

J gene: TRBJ2-1
clone size: NA
V gene: TRBV7-2
D gene: TRBD2
CDR3 protein: CASFLAGASYNEQFF
CDR3 DNA: TGTGCCAGCTTTCTAGCGGGGGCGTCCTACAATGAGCAGTTCTTC

J gene: TRBJ1-4
clone size: NA
V gene: TRBV7-2
D gene: TRBD1
CDR3 protein: CASSLGHRGEKLFF
CDR3 DNA: TGTGCCAGCAGCTTAGGGCACAGGGGCGAAAAACTGTTTTTT

J gene: TRBJ2-3
clone size: NA
V gene: TRBV5-1
D gene: TRBD1
CDR3 protein: CASSLGGGLTDTQYF
CDR3 DNA: TGCGCCAGCAGCTTAGGGGGCGGGTTGACAGATACGCAGTATTTT

J gene: TRBJ1-6
clone size: once
V gene: TRBV28
D gene: NA
CDR3 protein: CASSLSVYNSPLHF
CDR3 DNA: TGTGCCAGCAGTTTATCGGTTTATAATTCACCCCTCCACTTT

J gene: TRBJ1-5
clone size: NA
V gene: TRBV28
D gene: NA
CDR3 protein: CASRSTAYQPQHF
CDR3 DNA: TGTGCCAGCAGGTCGACAGCCTATCAGCCCCAGCATTTT

J gene: TRBJ2-3
clone size: NA
V gene: TRBV6-5
D gene: TRBD2
CDR3 protein: CAALAGLSTDTQYF
CDR3 DNA: TGTGCCGCACTAGCGGGCCTTTCCACAGATACGCAGTATTTT

J gene: TRBJ2-4
clone size: NA
V gene: TRBV5-4
D gene: NA
CDR3 protein: CASSVRSTAKNIQYF
CDR3 DNA: TGTGCCAGCAGCGTCCGGAGTACAGCCAAAAACATTCAGTACTTC

J gene: TRBJ1-1
clone size: NA
V gene: TRBV3-1/TRBV3-2
D gene: NA
CDR3 protein: CASSQGLWNTEAFF
CDR3 DNA: TGTGCCAGCAGCCAGGGGCTCTGGAACACTGAAGCTTTCTTT

J gene: TRBJ2-5
clone size: NA
V gene: TRBV3-1/TRBV3-2
D gene: TRBD1
CDR3 protein: CASSQRRQGSTQYF
CDR3 DNA: TGTGCCAGCAGCCAACGCCGACAGGGGTCGACCCAGTACTTC

J gene: TRBJ1-5
clone size: NA
V gene: TRBV4-1
D gene: NA
CDR3 protein: CASSQDRGARSNQPQHF
CDR3 DNA: TGCGCCAGCAGCCAAGATCGGGGGGCAAGAAGCAATCAGCCCCAGCATTTT

J gene: TRBJ1-2
clone size: few
V gene: TRBV6-6
D gene: NA
CDR3 protein: CASSTAYGYTF
CDR3 DNA: TGTGCCAGCAGTACAGCCTATGGCTACACCTTC

J gene: TRBJ1-3
clone size: NA
V gene: TRBV3-1/TRBV3-2
D gene: NA
CDR3 protein: CASSQDSGNTIYF
CDR3 DNA: TGTGCCAGCAGCCAAGACTCGGGAAACACCATATATTTT

J gene: TRBJ1-4
clone size: NA
V gene: TRBV14
D gene: NA
CDR3 protein: CASSQTLGTEKLFF
CDR3 DNA: TGTGCCAGCAGCCAAACCCTCGGGACAGAAAAACTGTTTTTT

J gene: TRBJ1-2
clone size: once
V gene: TRBV12-3/TRBV12-4
D gene: NA
CDR3 protein: CASSLAGLLGYTF
CDR3 DNA: TGTGCCAGCAGTTTAGCGGGACTTCTTGGCTACACCTTC

J gene: TRBJ1-5
clone size: NA
V gene: TRBV10-3
D gene: NA
CDR3 protein: CAIRDSSSADQPQHF
CDR3 DNA: TGTGCCATCAGGGACAGTTCGTCGGCGGATCAGCCCCAGCATTTT

J gene: TRBJ2-3
clone size: NA
V gene: TRBV27
D gene: TRBD2
CDR3 protein: CASTALAGGADTQYF
CDR3 DNA: TGTGCCAGCACCGCACTAGCGGGGGGCGCAGATACGCAGTATTTT

J gene: TRBJ2-1
clone size: NA
V gene: TRBV5-1
D gene: NA
CDR3 protein: CASSLAPTGSSYNEQFF
CDR3 DNA: TGCGCCAGCAGCTTGGCCCCGACAGGTAGCTCCTACAATGAGCAGTTCTTC

J gene: TRBJ2-3
clone size: NA
V gene: TRBV10-3
D gene: TRBD1
CDR3 protein: CAISYRGESDTQYF
CDR3 DNA: TGTGCCATCAGTTACAGGGGGGAGTCGGATACGCAGTATTTT

J gene: TRBJ1-2
clone size: once
V gene: TRBV29-1
D gene: NA
CDR3 protein: CSVPEGYNYGYTF
CDR3 DNA: TGCAGCGTTCCGGAGGGCTATAACTATGGCTACACCTTC

J gene: TRBJ1-2
clone size: NA
V gene: TRBV3-1/TRBV3-2
D gene: NA
CDR3 protein: CASSQVFRDYGYTF
CDR3 DNA: TGTGCCAGCAGCCAAGTTTTCAGGGACTATGGCTACACCTTC

J gene: TRBJ1-3
clone size: NA
V gene: TRBV5-5
D gene: NA
CDR3 protein: CASSWTASSGNTIYF
CDR3 DNA: TGTGCCAGCAGTTGGACAGCGAGCTCTGGAAACACCATATATTTT

J gene: TRBJ1-2
clone size: NA
V gene: TRBV15
D gene: NA
CDR3 protein: CATSEAFPGYGYTF
CDR3 DNA: TGTGCCACCAGCGAAGCCTTTCCGGGCTATGGCTACACCTTC

J gene: TRBJ2-5
clone size: once
V gene: TRBV7-6
D gene: TRBD2
CDR3 protein: CASTQTSGGLETQYF
CDR3 DNA: TGTGCCAGCACCCAGACTAGCGGGGGGCTGGAGACCCAGTACTTC

J gene: TRBJ1-1
clone size: NA
V gene: TRBV9
D gene: NA
CDR3 protein: CASSSQGTYTEAFF
CDR3 DNA: TGTGCCAGCAGCTCACAGGGCACTTACACTGAAGCTTTCTTT

J gene: TRBJ2-3
clone size: NA
V gene: TRBV29-1
D gene: TRBD1
CDR3 protein: CSVEDRGTARGTDTQYF
CDR3 DNA: TGCAGCGTTGAAGATAGAGGGACAGCGAGGGGCACAGATACGCAGTATTTT

J gene: TRBJ1-1
clone size: few
V gene: TRBV2
D gene: NA
CDR3 protein: CASSEVLRAEAFF
CDR3 DNA: TGTGCCAGCAGTGAAGTATTGAGAGCTGAAGCTTTCTTT

J gene: TRBJ2-3
clone size: NA
V gene: TRBV3-1/TRBV3-2
D gene: NA
CDR3 protein: CASSQFTGPSTDTQYF
CDR3 DNA: TGTGCCAGCAGCCAATTTACGGGTCCTAGCACAGATACGCAGTATTTT

J gene: TRBJ1-2
clone size: once
V gene: TRBV19
D gene: NA
CDR3 protein: CASMWLSGATPNYGYTF
CDR3 DNA: TGTGCCAGTATGTGGTTGTCAGGGGCGACCCCCAACTATGGCTACACCTTC

J gene: TRBJ1-4
clone size: once
V gene: TRBV27
D gene: TRBD1
CDR3 protein: CASSPGDRMNLLFF
CDR3 DNA: TGTGCCAGCAGTCCTGGGGACAGGATGAATTTGCTGTTTTTT

J gene: TRBJ2-1
clone size: few
V gene: TRBV28
D gene: TRBD1
CDR3 protein: CASSLGTGPYNEQFF
CDR3 DNA: TGTGCCAGCAGTCTTGGGACAGGGCCATACAATGAGCAGTTCTTC

J gene: TRBJ1-2
clone size: NA
V gene: TRBV5-5
D gene: NA
CDR3 protein: CASSFNRYYGYTF
CDR3 DNA: TGTGCCAGCAGCTTCAACAGATACTATGGCTACACCTTC

J gene: TRBJ2-5
clone size: once
V gene: TRBV6-2/TRBV6-3
D gene: NA
CDR3 protein: CASSYSGGAAETQYF
CDR3 DNA: TGTGCCAGCAGTTACTCCGGGGGTGCAGCGGAGACCCAGTACTTC

J gene: TRBJ1-2
clone size: NA
V gene: TRBV28
D gene: NA
CDR3 protein: CASSLLSRAGYTF
CDR3 DNA: TGTGCCAGCAGTTTATTGTCCAGGGCTGGCTACACCTTC

J gene: TRBJ2-3
clone size: NA
V gene: TRBV5-4
D gene: TRBD2
CDR3 protein: CASSFGGLAGGFTQYF
CDR3 DNA: TGTGCCAGCAGCTTCGGCGGACTAGCGGGGGGGTTTACGCAGTATTTT

J gene: TRBJ2-1
clone size: NA
V gene: TRBV25-1
D gene: TRBD1
CDR3 protein: CASRGGTGFNNEQFF
CDR3 DNA: TGTGCCAGCAGAGGTGGGACAGGGTTCAACAATGAGCAGTTCTTC